Given below is one T cell receptor beta chain in context. No antigen is known for it. This sample's treatment: some 19 received Ad26.COV2.S at low or high dose, single or two shots; roughly 5 received placebo; per-sample allocation not given. The samples were gathered on day 63 after the first injection of vaccine or placebo. Donor was an adult aged 18-55 years in Boston. Expressing Wuhan-strain SARS-CoV-2 spike, an Ad26 vector served as the vaccine. V lost 0 bases, J lost 2 bases, and 17 bases lay in between. This CDR3 has 18 residues. Germline values: CDR1 SGHDT, CDR2 YYEEEE. The data were taken from a study of Ad26.COV2.S vaccination and SARS-CoV-2 variants. Looking at the study overall: Donor joined the COV1001 Ad26.COV2.S trial arm.

Points from the study as a whole: Overall T cell responses may have been underestimated by the analyses of TCR breadth and depth.

Sequencing used immunoSEQ multiplex PCR; TCRdb keeps in-frame clones, though not all of them. This table holds roughly 450,000 clones, 75% to 95% found once. This clonotype was sampled from a person between 18 and 59 years old who received the Ad26.COV2.S COVID-19 vaccine or a placebo. The source material was peripheral blood, sampled in a trial of Ad26.COV2.S vaccine versus placebo. The chain couples TRBV5-6 to TRBJ2-2, with D possibly being TRBD1 (6 bases). The CDR3 protein is CASSLALRTEINTGELFF. The DNA for the CDR3 is TGTGCCAGCAGCTTGGCCCTCCGGACAGAAATAAACACCGGGGAGCTGTTTTTT.